The 14 T cell receptor beta chains below come from one sample, sequenced in a study of neurological immune-mediated disorders. TCRdb independently ran MiXCR on the 5' RACE reads; one entry per CDR3 protein. Here the sample spans under 80,000 distinct CDR3 sequences, around 5.2% being singletons. Sequencing used PBMCs. The receptors were gathered from a woman aged 30 to 39 with multiple sclerosis.

This clonotype was recorded at least ten times. The V and J genes are TRBV10-3 and TRBJ1-3, with unresolved D. This CDR3 is 15 amino acids long. Germline CDR1 and CDR2: ENHRY and SYGVKD. Trimming shortened V by 3 bases and J by 0 bases, and 9 bases separated the two germline ends. The CDR3: CAISEGRFSGNTIYF. In DNA, the CDR3 is TGTGCCATCAGTGAAGGACGGTTCTCTGGAAACACCATATATTTT.

V and J are TRBV6-1 and TRBJ2-7; 8 bases fit TRBD1. J gave up 1 base and V 8 bases, and 13 bases lay outside the gene matches. The CDR3 has 16 amino acids. CDR1 is MNHNS, CDR2 SASEGT, per germline. CDR3 protein: CASEVQGAVRSYEQYF. In nucleotides, the CDR3 is TGTGCCAGCGAAGTGCAGGGGGCGGTACGATCCTACGAGCAGTACTTC.

This clonotype was counted many times. This chain links TRBV10-2 with TRBJ2-4; D gene unclear. V lost 4 bases, J lost 0 bases, and 10 bases lay in between. This CDR3 spans 15 amino acids. Germline CDR1 and CDR2: WSHSY and SAAADI. This chain's CDR3 is CASSADQPAKNIQYF. DNA of the CDR3: TGCGCCAGCAGTGCCGACCAGCCAGCCAAAAACATTCAGTACTTC.

This clonotype was found many times. The genes are TRBV20-1 and TRBJ1-1; D uncertain. The CDR3 is 12 residues long. CDR1 DFQATT and CDR2 SNEGSKA come from the germline V gene (reference sequence). The germline V and J ends were trimmed by 1 base and 0 bases, with 3 bases remaining between them. CDR3 sequence reads: CSARAVNTEAFF. In DNA form, the CDR3 reads TGCAGTGCTAGAGCAGTGAACACTGAAGCTTTCTTT.

This chain joins TRBV5-1 and TRBJ1-1; D is possibly TRBD1 (5 bases). V lost 2 bases to trimming and J lost 1 base, with 21 bases between them. Germline V lookup: CDR1 SGHRS, CDR2 YFSETQ. The CDR3 sequence is 18 residues long. DNA for the CDR3: TGCGCCAGCAGCTTTCCGGGTGGGGCCGGCGTGTGGAACACTGAAGCTTTCTTT. Its translation: CASSFPGGAGVWNTEAFF.

This clonotype has just a few counts. The chain is built from TRBV5-1 and TRBJ1-6; D is perhaps TRBD1 (5 bases). This CDR3 has 13 residues. V was pared by 3 bases and J by 10 bases, with 11 bases between. Germline CDR1 reads SGHRS; CDR2 reads YFSETQ. DNA of the CDR3: TGCGCCAGCAGCTCTGACAGAGCCTCACCCCTCCACTTT. Residues: CASSSDRASPLHF. Full variable domain (missing parts from reference TRBV5-1 and TRBJ1-6): KAGVTQTPRYLIKTRGQQVTLSCSPISGHRSVSWYQQTPGQGLQFLFEYFSETQRNKGNFPGRFSGRQFSNSRSEMNVSTLELGDSALYLCASSSDRASPLHFGNGTRLTVT.

In its sample, this clonotype was seen many times. V gene TRBV12-3 or TRBV12-4 combines with J gene TRBJ2-4; 9 bases map to TRBD1. With V trimmed by 6 bases and J by 3 bases, 9 bases remained unmatched. This CDR3 region has 16 residues. CDR3 in DNA: TGTGCCAGCAGAAATCGGACAGGGGTTCGCAAAAACATTCAGTACTTC. This sequence encodes CASRNRTGVRKNIQYF.

This clonotype has a count of ten or more. The chain uses TRBV7-9 and TRBJ2-3; 13 bases are a match to TRBD2. Germline lookup yields CDR1 SEHNR and CDR2 FQNEAQ (reference sequence). CDR3 length: 18 amino acids. Losses at the gene ends were 3 bases for V and 2 bases for J; bases not matched to a gene: 8. The CDR3 sequence: CASSFGTSGAYDTDTQYF. CDR3 bases: TGTGCCAGCAGCTTCGGGACTAGCGGGGCTTACGACACAGATACGCAGTATTTT.

This clonotype has just a few counts. A much bigger clone sits one base away, suggesting this may be a read error. The V and J genes are TRBV4-1 and TRBJ2-6, with D maybe TRBD2 (6 bases). The CDR3 extends over 17 amino acids. Per germline, CDR1 MGHRA and CDR2 YSYEKL. CDR3 nucleotides: TGCGCCAGCAGCCCGGATCCTAGGGACTCACGAGCCAAAGTCCTGACTTTC. The encoded protein is CASSPDPRDSRAKVLTF.

This clonotype was observed many times. One end of the junction fails to match germline, which may point to a read error. The chain is built from TRBV20-1 and TRBJ1-6, with D maybe TRBD1 (5 bases). Germline assignment: CDR1 DFQATT and CDR2 SNEGSKA (reference sequence). CDR3 length equals 13 residues. CDR3 DNA: TGCAGTGCTAGAGGGAGGGGCAATTCACCCCTCAACTTT. Translation gives CSARGRGNSPLNF.

This clonotype was counted ten times or more. The chain recombines TRBV20-1 with TRBJ1-5; D may be TRBD1 (6 bases). The V and J ends lost 6 bases and 5 bases respectively, with 20 bases between them. The germline CDR1 and CDR2 sequences are DFQATT and SNEGSKA (reference sequence). This CDR3 has 15 amino acids. For the CDR3, the DNA is TGCAGTGCCCCCGGGACTTCTAGGGGGGATCAGCCCCAGCATTTT. Protein sequence: CSAPGTSRGDQPQHF.

At least ten counts were recorded for this clonotype. This sequence joins TRBV29-1 and TRBJ2-7; TRBD2 matches at 9 bases. The germline V gene has CDR1 SQVTM and CDR2 ANQGSEA. The J segment lost 2 bases and the V segment lost 4 bases, leaving 9 bases of the junction unmatched. The CDR3 runs to 15 residues. Written as DNA, the CDR3 is TGCAGCGTTGCGGCGCTAGCGGGGCCCACCTACGAGCAGTACTTC. Translation gives CSVAALAGPTYEQYF.

This clonotype was found a few times. V gene TRBV20-1 combines with J gene TRBJ2-4; D ambiguous. With 2 bases removed from V and 0 bases from J, the gap between germline ends came to 17 bases. The length of the CDR3 is 17 residues. Looked up from germline, CDR1 is DFQATT and CDR2 is SNEGSKA (reference sequence). For the CDR3, the DNA is TGCAGTGCTAGACCTTCTGCCGGAATTCTAGCCAAAAACATTCAGTACTTC. It specifies CSARPSAGILAKNIQYF.

This clonotype has ten or more counts. The CDR3 here is CSVGWGTGGNNEQFF. DNA of the CDR3: TGCAGCGTTGGGTGGGGGACAGGGGGTAATAATGAGCAGTTCTTC. This rearrangement joins TRBV29-1 to TRBJ2-1, with 11 bases identical to TRBD1. This CDR3 is 15 amino acids long. With 4 bases clipped from V and 7 bases from J, the junction kept 9 bases outside the gene matches. Per the germline V gene, CDR1 is SQVTM and CDR2 is ANQGSEA.